Each of the 26 T cell receptor beta chains below was sequenced from the same sample in a study of a mutant IDH1 vaccine in newly diagnosed glioma. Time point meaning: week 47, end of study. With topical imiquimod, each dose of the vaccine consisted of 300 ug of mutant IDH1 20-mer peptide. Generated by immunoSEQ multiplex PCR, the TCRdb table keeps only in-frame clones and is missing some. The sample lists about 31,000 clones; 75% to 95% were seen once. These TCRs' antigens remain unknown. The input for sequencing was PBMCs, taken from a glioma patient whose treatment included an IDH1 peptide vaccine. All receptors derive from a woman between 35 and 50 years old with glioma.

The chain recombines TRBV2 with TRBJ2-5; D is uncertain. V lost 8 bases to trimming and J lost 3 bases, with 13 bases between them. This CDR3 has 13 amino acids. CDR1 and CDR2 from the germline V gene are SNHLY and FYNNEI. The DNA for the CDR3 is TGTGCCAGCCAGACTCGAGTCGAAGAGACCCAGTACTTC. Protein: CASQTRVEETQYF.

CDR3 in amino acids: CASSYLGGYEQYF. CDR3 DNA sequence: TGTGCCAGCAGTTACTTAGGGGGCTACGAGCAGTACTTC. The rearrangement uses TRBV6-5 and TRBJ2-7; possibly TRBD1 for D (6 bases). From germline, CDR1 is MNHEY and CDR2 SVGAGI. Trimming cost V 1 base and J 3 bases, with 7 bases left between them. This CDR3 region has 13 residues.

V gene TRBV19 combines with J gene TRBJ2-7, with 8 bases lining up with TRBD1. The CDR3 is 14 amino acids. Trimming at V came to 5 bases and at J to 5 bases, leaving 8 bases not matched to a gene. Germline V lookup: CDR1 LNHDA, CDR2 SQIVND (reference sequence). Here the CDR3 DNA reads TGTGCCAGTAGTCGACAGGGGATATTCCACGAGCAGTACTTC. Its protein product is CASSRQGIFHEQYF.

The chain joins TRBV6-1 to TRBJ2-5; perhaps D is TRBD1 or TRBD2 (5 bases each). CDR1 MNHNS and CDR2 SASEGT come from the germline V gene. Trimming pared 9 bases from V and 3 bases from J, leaving 17 bases between. This CDR3 has 14 amino acids. The chain's CDR3 is CARRVGHTEETQYF. The DNA for the CDR3 is TGTGCCAGGAGGGTAGGACATACCGAAGAGACCCAGTACTTC.

The chain combines TRBV6-6 with TRBJ1-5; TRBD1 matches 7 bases. The CDR3 is made up of 12 amino acids. The germline V gene has CDR1 MNHNY and CDR2 SVGAGI (reference sequence). J lost 5 bases, V lost 6 bases, and 1 base had no gene match. The CDR3 coding sequence is TGTGCCAGCAGCACAGGGGATCAGCCCCAGCATTTT. Translated, it gives CASSTGDQPQHF.

V usage is TRBV7-8 and J usage is TRBJ2-2, with no clear D. The CDR3 is made up of 14 amino acids. V lost 7 bases, J lost 0 bases, and 9 bases lay in between. The V gene's germline CDR1 is SGHVS and CDR2 FQNEAQ. CDR3 residues: CASTQDSNTGELFF. CDR3 coding DNA: TGTGCCAGCACCCAAGACTCGAACACCGGGGAGCTGTTTTTT.

The genes are TRBV5-4 and TRBJ1-2, with 7 bases fitting TRBD1. In germline, CDR1 is SGHNT, CDR2 YYREEE (reference sequence). This CDR3 region has 12 residues. After removal of 4 bases from V and 8 bases from J, the junction contained 5 bases not matched to a gene. The CDR3 spells CASSIDRVGYTF. DNA of the CDR3: TGTGCCAGCAGCATTGACAGGGTCGGCTACACCTTC. Complete variable domain (other parts from reference TRBV5-4 and TRBJ1-2): ETGVTQSPTHLIKTRGQQVTLRCSSQSGHNTVSWYQQALGQGPQFIFQYYREEENGRGNFPPRFSGLQFPNYSSELNVNALELDDSALYLCASSIDRVGYTFGSGTRLTVV.

J is TRBJ2-1 and V is TRBV10-3; maybe TRBD1 (5 bases). The CDR3 has 12 residues. V gave up 2 bases and J gave up 8 bases, with 7 bases separating them. Germline values: CDR1 ENHRY, CDR2 SYGVKD. The CDR3 DNA reads TGTGCCATCAGTGAGAGGGGCGATGAGCAGTTCTTC. It yields the protein CAISERGDEQFF.

The rearrangement uses TRBV15 and TRBJ1-2, with D possibly being TRBD1 (6 bases). The germline gives CDR1 LNHNV, CDR2 YYDKDF (reference sequence). V was clipped by 4 bases and J by 6 bases, with 12 bases between them. The length of the CDR3 is 13 residues. The CDR3 nucleotides read TGTGCCACCAGCATAAACAGACAGGATGGCTACACCTTC. It is translated as CATSINRQDGYTF.

The V call is TRBV2, the J call TRBJ2-5; the match to TRBD2 covers 7 bases. This CDR3 comprises 16 residues. Germline V CDR1 and CDR2: SNHLY, FYNNEI. Losses at the gene ends were 5 bases for V and 3 bases for J; bases not matched to a gene: 12. CDR3 region: CASSQELLGGKETQYF. The CDR3 DNA follows: TGTGCCAGCAGTCAAGAGCTTCTGGGGGGGAAAGAGACCCAGTACTTC.

The V call is TRBV14, the J call TRBJ2-5, with a tentative D call TRBD2 (6 bases). CDR1 and CDR2 (germline): SGHDN, FVKESK. This CDR3 spans 15 amino acids. Trimming cost V 2 bases and J 4 bases, with 14 bases left between them. The CDR3 reads CASSQWEPGGETQYF. DNA for the CDR3: TGTGCCAGCAGCCAATGGGAACCCGGGGGAGAGACCCAGTACTTC.

CDR3 region: CASSFTPGETQYF. CDR3 coding DNA: TGTGCCAGCAGCTTTACCCCAGGGGAGACCCAGTACTTC. The chain joins TRBV7-2 to TRBJ2-5; D might be TRBD1 (5 bases). Germline CDR1 reads SGHTA; CDR2 reads FQGNSA. Trimming left V 3 bases short and J 5 bases short, with 10 bases between. The CDR3 covers 13 residues.

The genes are TRBV4-1 and TRBJ1-6; D not resolved. CDR3 length: 17 residues. Germline-derived CDR1 and CDR2 are MGHRA and YSYEKL. Trimming cost V 0 bases and J 0 bases, with 9 bases left between them. CDR3: CASSQDPGSSYNSPLHF. CDR3 in DNA: TGCGCCAGCAGCCAAGACCCGGGAAGCTCCTATAATTCACCCCTCCACTTT.

The chain employs TRBV29-1 and TRBJ2-5; a possible D gene is TRBD2 (6 bases). Germline values: CDR1 SQVTM, CDR2 ANQGSEA. The V and J ends lost 7 bases and 4 bases respectively, with 19 bases between them. The CDR3 has 14 residues. CDR3 coding DNA: TGCAGCGCCGGTGGCCAGGGACTGTTAGAGACCCAGTACTTC. It encodes CSAGGQGLLETQYF.

This chain links TRBV7-8 with TRBJ2-5; 11 bases align to TRBD2. Germline V gene sequence: CDR1 SGHVS, CDR2 FQNEAQ. CDR3 length: 15 amino acids. J was trimmed by 4 bases and V by 5 bases; bases with no gene match: 6. This chain's CDR3 is CASSTTSGILETQYF. The CDR3 nucleotides read TGTGCCAGCAGCACGACTAGCGGGATTCTAGAGACCCAGTACTTC.

This clone was seen once. The genes are TRBV7-8 and TRBJ2-7; TRBD2 aligns across 11 bases. The CDR3 has 14 residues. Germline values: CDR1 SGHVS, CDR2 FQNEAQ. V was pared by 5 bases and J by 3 bases, with 3 bases of the junction left unmatched. CDR3 amino acids: CASSPTSGSYEQYF. In DNA form, the CDR3 reads TGTGCCAGCAGCCCAACTAGCGGGAGCTACGAGCAGTACTTC.

V is TRBV20-1 and J is TRBJ2-2, with D unclear. Trimming removed 5 bases at V and 6 bases at J, with 7 bases between. CDR1 is DFQATT and CDR2 is SNEGSKA in the germline V gene (reference sequence). The CDR3 covers 11 residues. The CDR3 coding sequence is TGCAGTGCTGACTCGTCCGGGGAGCTGTTTTTT. It codes for CSADSSGELFF.

The V gene is TRBV4-2, the J gene TRBJ1-1, with D possibly TRBD1 on 5 matching bases. The V gene's germline CDR1 is LGHNA and CDR2 YNFKEQ. V was pared by 3 bases and J by 4 bases, with 12 bases between. The CDR3 length is 14 residues. CDR3 nucleotides: TGTGCCAGCAGCCAGATGGGGACGGGCACTGAAGCTTTCTTT. This sequence encodes CASSQMGTGTEAFF.

The gene calls are TRBV14 and TRBJ2-1; D uncertain. Trimming removed 0 bases from V and 3 bases from J, with 6 bases in between. Germline-derived CDR1 and CDR2 are SGHDN and FVKESK. The CDR3 loop spans 14 amino acids. The CDR3 DNA is TGTGCCAGCAGCCAAGATTTGGTCTACAATGAGCAGTTCTTC. Translating gives CASSQDLVYNEQFF.

This clone was seen more than once but under ten times. CDR3 region: CASSDMRTEAFF. In DNA, the CDR3 is TGTGCCAGCAGTGATATGAGAACTGAAGCTTTCTTT. V and J are TRBV25-1 and TRBJ1-1, with no clear D. Germline CDR1 and CDR2: MGHDK and SYGVNS. The CDR3 covers 12 residues. Trimming removed 3 bases at V and 5 bases at J, with 7 bases between.

This sequence joins TRBV5-6 and TRBJ2-1; TRBD1 or TRBD2 may be the D gene (5 bases each). Germline CDR1 SGHDT, CDR2 YYEEEE. Trimming cost V 10 bases and J 7 bases, with 21 bases left between them. CDR3 length: 14 amino acids. The CDR3 region is CAGRRGGGVNEQFF. The CDR3 nucleotides are TGTGCCGGCCGTCGGGGTGGGGGAGTTAATGAGCAGTTCTTC. The complete variable domain, with remaining parts taken from reference TRBV5-6 and TRBJ2-1, reads DAGVTQSPTHLIKTRGQQVTLRCSPKSGHDTVSWYQQALGQGPQFIFQYYEEEERQRGNFPDRFSGHQFPNYSSELNVNALLLGDSALYLCAGRRGGGVNEQFFGPGTRLTVL.

This clone appeared once. This chain links TRBV6-5 with TRBJ1-2, with 8 nucleotides matching TRBD1. There are 16 residues in the CDR3. Germline CDR1 MNHEY, CDR2 SVGAGI. The V gene end was trimmed by 0 bases and the J gene end by 4 bases; junction bases not matched to a gene: 7. In nucleotides, the CDR3 is TGTGCCAGCAGTTACTCGCGGACAGGGCTTTTCTATGGCTACACCTTC. It translates to CASSYSRTGLFYGYTF.

The V and J genes are TRBV30 and TRBJ2-7, with TRBD2 matching 7 bases. Germline V lookup: CDR1 GTSNPN, CDR2 SVGIG (reference sequence). The CDR3 sequence is 15 residues long. With V trimmed by 2 bases and J by 5 bases, 12 bases remained unmatched. CDR3 sequence (DNA): TGTGCCTGGAGTTACCTGTCGGGACTAAATAACGAGCAGTACTTC. It is translated as CAWSYLSGLNNEQYF.

The CDR3 reads CASSPSGTSLFYEQYF. The CDR3, as DNA: TGCGCCAGCAGCCCCTCCGGGACTAGTTTATTCTACGAGCAGTACTTC. V is TRBV4-1 and J is TRBJ2-7; 8 bases map to TRBD2. The CDR3 consists of 16 residues. V lost 4 bases to trimming and J lost 3 bases; unmatched junction nucleotides: 11. Germline CDR1 is MGHRA and CDR2 is YSYEKL.

This chain joins TRBV7-2 and TRBJ2-1, with D possibly matching TRBD1 (7 bases). Trimming took off 4 bases at V and 6 bases at J, with 19 bases between the two ends. The CDR3 consists of 16 residues. Germline V gene sequence: CDR1 SGHTA, CDR2 FQGNSA. The DNA of the CDR3 is TGTGCCAGCAGCTCCTGGGGGGACAGAGCGTCCAATGAGCAGTTCTTC. Amino acids: CASSSWGDRASNEQFF.

The rearrangement joins TRBV6-5 to TRBJ1-4, with 10 bases aligning to TRBD1. Germline CDR1 and CDR2: MNHEY and SVGAGI. Germline trimming cut 0 bases from V and 7 bases from J; bases unmatched to any gene: 5. The CDR3 covers 16 residues. The CDR3 DNA sequence: TGTGCCAGCAGTTACTCTCCGACAGGGGGCCCTGAAAAACTGTTTTTT. Translating gives CASSYSPTGGPEKLFF.